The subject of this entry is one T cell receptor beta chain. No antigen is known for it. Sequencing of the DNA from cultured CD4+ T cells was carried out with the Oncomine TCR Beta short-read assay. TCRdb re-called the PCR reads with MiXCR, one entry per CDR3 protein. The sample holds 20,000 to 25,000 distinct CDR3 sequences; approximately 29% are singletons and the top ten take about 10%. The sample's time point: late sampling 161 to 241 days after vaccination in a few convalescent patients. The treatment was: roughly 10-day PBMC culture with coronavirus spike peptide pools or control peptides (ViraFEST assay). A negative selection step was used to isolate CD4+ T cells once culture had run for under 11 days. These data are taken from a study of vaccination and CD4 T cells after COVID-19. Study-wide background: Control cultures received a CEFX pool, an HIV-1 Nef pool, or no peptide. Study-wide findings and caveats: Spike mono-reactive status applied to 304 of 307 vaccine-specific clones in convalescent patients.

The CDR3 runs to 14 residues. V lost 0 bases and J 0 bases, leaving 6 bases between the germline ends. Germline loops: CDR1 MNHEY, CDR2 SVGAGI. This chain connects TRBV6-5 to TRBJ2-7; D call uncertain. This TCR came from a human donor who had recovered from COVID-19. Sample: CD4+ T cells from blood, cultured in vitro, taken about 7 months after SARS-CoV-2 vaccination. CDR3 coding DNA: TGTGCCAGCAGTTACTCGAGGATCTCCTACGAGCAGTACTTC. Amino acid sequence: CASSYSRISYEQYF.